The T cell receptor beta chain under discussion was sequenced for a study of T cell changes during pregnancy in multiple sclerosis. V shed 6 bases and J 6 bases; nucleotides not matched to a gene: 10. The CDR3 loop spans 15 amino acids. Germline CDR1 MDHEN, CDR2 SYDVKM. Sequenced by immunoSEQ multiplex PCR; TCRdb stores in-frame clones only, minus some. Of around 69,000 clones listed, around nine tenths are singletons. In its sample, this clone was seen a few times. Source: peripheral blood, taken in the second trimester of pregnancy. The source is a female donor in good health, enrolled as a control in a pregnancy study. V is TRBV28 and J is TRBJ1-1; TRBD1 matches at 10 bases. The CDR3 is CASSPGDRGGAEAFF. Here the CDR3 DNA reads TGTGCCAGCAGCCCAGGGGACAGGGGCGGCGCTGAAGCTTTCTTT.